This T cell receptor (beta chain) was profiled in a study of T-cell reconstitution after alpha-beta-depleted transplantation in children. Unique molecular identifiers tagged the TCRbeta library. Each CDR3 protein gets one entry after TCRdb re-called the PCR reads with MiXCR. Here the sample spans 150,000 to 200,000 distinct CDR3 sequences, approximately 6.6% being singletons. The germline CDR1 and CDR2 sequences are SQVTM and ANQGSEA. This CDR3 is 16 amino acids long. Trimming removed 5 bases at V and 0 bases at J, with 20 bases between. The TCR sequence derives from a human donor who donated a stem cell graft to a child with Wiskott-Aldrich syndrome. Source: PBMCs from the stem cell graft donor, taken from the stem cell graft. The gene calls are TRBV29-1 and TRBJ2-7, with D possibly being TRBD1 or TRBD2 (5 bases each). CDR3 nucleotides: TGCAGCGTTAGGTTGTTGGGGACGGCGAGCTCCTACGAGCAGTACTTC. As protein: CSVRLLGTASSYEQYF.